This TCR beta chain was recorded in a study of Graves' ophthalmopathy and Graves' hyperthyroidism. Findings and limits, study-wide: Detected in blood as well were most expanded thyroid clonotypes with frequency above 0.001.

This clonotype came up many times. The antigen remains unidentified. Using RNA transcripts, the TCR beta CDR3 regions were amplified. After a first-round RT-PCR with HTBI primers, a second-round multiplex PCR was run. TCRdb fed the multiplex PCR reads into MiXCR, producing one record per CDR3 protein. The sample consists of about 370,000 distinct CDR3 sequences, about 18% of them appearing once. V shed 2 bases and J 4 bases; nucleotides not matched to a gene: 2. CDR3 size: 15 residues. The V gene's germline CDR1 is SNHLY and CDR2 FYNNEI. Additional autoimmune diseases, uncontrolled infections, pregnancy or lactation disqualified patients.

V usage is TRBV2 and J usage is TRBJ1-6; 7 positions match TRBD1. Sequenced sample: peripheral blood. This receptor was taken from a woman younger than 30 with Graves' ophthalmopathy. CDR3 bases: TGTGCCAGCAGTGAAACAGGGGATTATAATTCACCCCTCCACTTT. Its protein is CASSETGDYNSPLHF.